This TCR beta chain was sequenced for a study of T-cell memory formation after mild COVID-19. Study-level findings and limits: There was a balanced CD4/CD8 profile in clones contracting day 15 to 85, and later expanders leaned CD4+. Researchers report contracting CD4+ clones mostly in CM and EM, with CD8+ clones in EMRA.

This clonotype was observed a few times. Its antigen is still unknown. Trimming stripped 6 bases from V and 6 bases from J, with 11 bases between. The CDR3 runs 13 residues. Libraries for TCRalpha and TCRbeta carried sample barcodes and unique molecular identifiers via 5'RACE. TCRdb ran MiXCR on the 5' RACE reads and lists one entry per CDR3 protein. The sample holds some 300,000 distinct CDR3 sequences; less than 20% are singletons and the top ten take around 21%. This TCR was sampled from a man aged 18 to 30 who had mild COVID-19 (a few samples of this study predate the infection). Cell type and time point are not known. The sample taken for sequencing was PBMCs or a T cell subset sorted from them (not recorded which). The chain employs TRBV12-3 or TRBV12-4 and TRBJ2-2; D call uncertain. CDR3: CASRVAGAGELFF. CDR3 DNA sequence: TGTGCCAGCAGGGTTGCAGGAGCCGGGGAGCTGTTTTTT.